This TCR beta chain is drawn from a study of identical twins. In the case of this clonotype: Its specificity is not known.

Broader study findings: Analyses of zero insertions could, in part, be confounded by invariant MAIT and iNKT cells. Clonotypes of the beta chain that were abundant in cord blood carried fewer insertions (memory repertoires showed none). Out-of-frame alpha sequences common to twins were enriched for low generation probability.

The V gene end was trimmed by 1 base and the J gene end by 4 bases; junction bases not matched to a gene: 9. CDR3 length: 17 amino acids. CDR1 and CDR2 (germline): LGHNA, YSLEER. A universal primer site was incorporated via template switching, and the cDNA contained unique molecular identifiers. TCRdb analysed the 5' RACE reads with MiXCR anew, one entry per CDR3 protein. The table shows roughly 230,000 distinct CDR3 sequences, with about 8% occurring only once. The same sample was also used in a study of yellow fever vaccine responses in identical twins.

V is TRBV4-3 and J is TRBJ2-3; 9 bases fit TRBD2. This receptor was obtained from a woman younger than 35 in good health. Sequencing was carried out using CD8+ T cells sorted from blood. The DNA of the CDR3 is TGCGCCAGCAGCCAAGTCAGTAGCGGGAGAAGGGCAGATACGCAGTATTTT. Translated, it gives CASSQVSSGRRADTQYF.